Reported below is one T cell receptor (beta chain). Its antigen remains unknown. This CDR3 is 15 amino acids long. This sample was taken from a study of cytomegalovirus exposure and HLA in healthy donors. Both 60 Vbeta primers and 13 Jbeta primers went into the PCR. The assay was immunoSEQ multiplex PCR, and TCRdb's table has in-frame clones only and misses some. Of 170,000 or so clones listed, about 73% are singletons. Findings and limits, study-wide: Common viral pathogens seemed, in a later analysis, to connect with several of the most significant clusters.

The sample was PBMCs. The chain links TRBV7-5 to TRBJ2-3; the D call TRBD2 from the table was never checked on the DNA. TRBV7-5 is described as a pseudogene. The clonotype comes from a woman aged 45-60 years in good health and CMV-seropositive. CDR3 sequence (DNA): TGTGCCAGAAGCCTAGGTGGCGGCAGCACAGATACGCAGTATTTT. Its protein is CARSLGGGSTDTQYF.